This T cell receptor beta chain was retrieved from a study of shared clonotypes between healthy human individuals. Findings and caveats of the study: With a handful of donors compared, around 5.4% of naive CD4 clonotypes were shared.

The authors' processing: Without quality scores, immunoSEQ junctional reads could not be filtered like full-length reads. Clones were sequenced by immunoSEQ multiplex PCR, and TCRdb holds only the in-frame ones, with some missing. V, J and clone size are those of that table, while D and trimming were read from the DNA. Among about 92,000 clones listed, 68% were seen once. All of the donors resided in Nashville, Tennessee, and each was a Caucasian adult. CD45RO+ cells joined CCR7-negative CD45RA+ TemRA cells to form CD8 memory. CDR3 length: 14 amino acids. V gave up 0 bases and J gave up 3 bases, with 8 bases separating them. Germline values: CDR1 SGHNT, CDR2 YYREEE (reference sequence). This clone was seen a few times. Its specificity is unknown.

The chain combines TRBV5-4 with TRBJ2-3; D gene uncertain. What was sequenced was memory CD8+ T cells sorted from blood. Documented subset: CD45RO+ cells pooled with CCR7-negative TemRA cells. This clonotype was sampled from a man aged 25-45 years in good health. The DNA of the CDR3 is TGTGCCAGCAGCTTGGTTGAAAGTACAGATACGCAGTATTTT. As protein: CASSLVESTDTQYF.